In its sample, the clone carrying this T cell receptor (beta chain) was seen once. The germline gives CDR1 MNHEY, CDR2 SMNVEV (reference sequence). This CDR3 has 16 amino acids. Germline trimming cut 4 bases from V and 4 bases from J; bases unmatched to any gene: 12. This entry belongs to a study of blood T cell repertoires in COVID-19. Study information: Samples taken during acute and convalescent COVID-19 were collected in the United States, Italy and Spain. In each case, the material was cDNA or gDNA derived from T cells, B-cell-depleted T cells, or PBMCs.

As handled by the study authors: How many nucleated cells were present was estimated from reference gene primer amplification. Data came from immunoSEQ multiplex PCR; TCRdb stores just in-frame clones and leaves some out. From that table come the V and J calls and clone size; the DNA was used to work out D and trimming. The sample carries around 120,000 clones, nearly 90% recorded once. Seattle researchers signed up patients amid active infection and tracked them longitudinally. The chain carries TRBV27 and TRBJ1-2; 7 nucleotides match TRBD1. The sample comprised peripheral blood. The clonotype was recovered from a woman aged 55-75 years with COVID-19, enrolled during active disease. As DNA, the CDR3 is TGTGCCAGCAGTTCACACACAGGGGAGGTGGCCTATGGCTACACCTTC. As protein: CASSSHTGEVAYGYTF.